The T cell receptor (beta chain) described here comes from a study of CD8 T cells in Susac syndrome. Broader study findings: The study recognized that the number of individuals in its TCR sequencing and HLA analysis was relatively small.

As for this clonotype: The antigen is undetermined.

After extraction with the RNeasy kit, roughly 0.5 to 1 ug of the RNA was reverse transcribed using random hexamers. TCRdb used MiXCR to reprocess the immunoSEQ multiplex PCR reads, holding one entry per CDR3 protein. The sample holds about 190,000 distinct CDR3 sequences, 93% seen once. Sequencing was performed on CD4+ T cells from PBMCs. This TCR came from a human donor in good health.

CDR3 bases: TGTGCCAGCAGCCAAGACCCTTCACCGGGGAGGGGGTCGGAGACCCAGTACTTC. Its translation is CASSQDPSPGRGSETQYF. This chain links TRBV3-1 with TRBJ2-5; D might be TRBD2 (7 bases). Germline CDR1 and CDR2: LGHDT and YNNKEL (reference sequence). This CDR3 is built from 18 residues. Deletions cut 0 bases from V and 5 bases from J, with 22 bases between.